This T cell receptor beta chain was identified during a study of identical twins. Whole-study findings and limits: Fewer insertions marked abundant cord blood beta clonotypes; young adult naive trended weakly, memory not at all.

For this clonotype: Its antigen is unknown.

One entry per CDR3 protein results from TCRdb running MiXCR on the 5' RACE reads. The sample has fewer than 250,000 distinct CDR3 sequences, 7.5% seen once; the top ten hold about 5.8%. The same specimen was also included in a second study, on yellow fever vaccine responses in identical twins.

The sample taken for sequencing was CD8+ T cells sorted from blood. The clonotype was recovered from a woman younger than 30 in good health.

This CDR3 is CASSTGGRSYEQYF. CDR3 DNA: TGTGCCAGCAGCACCGGGGGACGCTCCTACGAGCAGTACTTC. This rearrangement joins TRBV7-6 to TRBJ2-7; D is possibly TRBD2 (6 bases). This CDR3 region has 14 residues. Per germline, CDR1 SGHVS and CDR2 FNYEAQ. Trimming removed 5 bases from V and 0 bases from J, with 11 bases in between.